The clone carrying this T cell receptor (beta chain) was observed at least ten times. Its specificity is not known. The data originate from a study of T-cell reconstitution after alpha-beta-depleted transplantation in children. The study's findings and limits: The high TCRbeta diversity at day 60 in some patients came from surviving recipient T cells and thymic progenitors. The origin of alpha-beta T cells about two months after transplant was reportedly several hundred expanded graft clones. The authors attributed T-cell counts and diversity one year after transplant mostly to newly produced T cells.

Molecular barcoding with unique molecular identifiers was used for the TCRbeta library. MiXCR, run by TCRdb on the PCR reads, gives a single entry per CDR3 protein. The sample contains 250,000 to 300,000 distinct CDR3 sequences, roughly 9.1% of which appear only once. This clonotype was obtained from a boy in the first two years of life with acute myeloid leukemia, due to receive a stem cell transplant. This specimen consisted of PBMCs, obtained before TCRalphabeta/CD19-depleted stem cell transplant.

In DNA form, the CDR3 reads TGTGCCAGTAGTATATCCCCGGCGGGGAACACTGAAGCTTTCTTT. Amino acids: CASSISPAGNTEAFF. The V gene is TRBV19, the J gene TRBJ1-1; D not resolved. The V gene's germline CDR1 is LNHDA and CDR2 SQIVND (reference sequence). Trimming took 2 bases from V and 1 from J, leaving 11 bases between them. This CDR3 comprises 15 residues.